The rows below give T cell receptor beta chains drawn from one sample of a study of shared clonotypes between healthy human individuals. Sequencing was performed with immunoSEQ multiplex PCR; in TCRdb, only in-frame clones are kept and a portion is missing. There are 2 million or so clones in the sample; about 95% occur only once, and around 1.1% lies in the top ten. Sequenced material: naive CD8+ T cells sorted from blood. All receptors come from a man in his late teens or twenties in good health. The CDR3 runs from the conserved cysteine through the conserved F or W. D genes are given only for firm matches. Size values are once, few and many counts, or a class for expanded clones, and some rows have none.

cdr3_aa cdr3_nt j_call v_call d_call clone_size
CASWGTGELFF TGTGCCAGCTGGGGGACCGGGGAGCTGTTTTTT TRBJ2-2 TRBV27 - -
CASSTLFSDTQYF TGTGCCAGCAGCACCCTATTTTCAGATACGCAGTATTTT TRBJ2-3 TRBV9 - -
CASSIAGQHNQPQHF TGTGCCAGTAGTATAGCCGGACAGCACAATCAGCCCCAGCATTTT TRBJ1-5 TRBV19 - -
CASSGGGTGNTIYF TGTGCCAGCAGTGGAGGGGGGACCGGAAACACCATATATTTT TRBJ1-3 TRBV6-1 - -
CASTPAGGLGYTF TGTGCCAGCACACCGGCAGGGGGCCTTGGCTACACCTTC TRBJ1-2 TRBV7-2 TRBD1 -
CASSLPAGLRDTQYF TGCGCCAGCAGCTTGCCTGCGGGACTGCGGGATACGCAGTATTTT TRBJ2-3 TRBV5-1 - -
CSVEAGGEGYTF TGCAGCGTTGAGGCGGGGGGAGAAGGCTACACCTTC TRBJ1-2 TRBV29-1 - -
CASSLDRYEQYF TGTGCCAGCAGCTTAGACCGATACGAGCAGTACTTC TRBJ2-7 TRBV11-2 - -
CASSVGQGGGYEQYF TGTGCCAGCAGTGTCGGACAGGGAGGGGGCTACGAGCAGTACTTC TRBJ2-7 TRBV6-1 - -
CASSPGQSYEQYF TGTGCCAGCAGTCCTGGACAAAGCTACGAGCAGTACTTC TRBJ2-7 TRBV27 - -
CASSPGTGGRPQHF TGTGCCAGCAGTCCTGGGACCGGCGGGCGGCCCCAGCATTTT TRBJ1-5 TRBV28 - -
CASSPGTGAYNEQFF TGTGCCAGCAGCCCAGGGACAGGGGCTTACAATGAGCAGTTCTTC TRBJ2-1 TRBV7-8 TRBD1 -
CASSPEGTLFTPLHF TGCGCCAGCAGCCCCGAGGGGACCCTTTTCACACCCCTCCACTTT TRBJ1-6 TRBV5-1 - few
CASSEAGTSGSTDTQYF TGTGCCAGCAGTGAAGCTGGGACTAGCGGTAGCACAGATACGCAGTATTTT TRBJ2-3 TRBV2 TRBD2 -
CASSSGRDFFTYEQYF TGTGCCAGCAGCTCCGGCCGGGACTTTTTTACCTACGAGCAGTACTTC TRBJ2-7 TRBV5-6 - -
CASSEPGPLDF TGTGCCAGCAGTGAACCGGGCCCCCTGGACTTC TRBJ2-7 TRBV2 - -
CASRSLTRGSETQYF TGTGCCAGCAGGTCCCTTACAAGGGGCTCAGAGACCCAGTACTTC TRBJ2-5 TRBV28 - once
CASSQEDWGTYEQYF TGCGCCAGCAGCCAAGAAGACTGGGGGACCTACGAGCAGTACTTC TRBJ2-7 TRBV4-3 - -
CASRAGTPYNEQFF TGTGCCAGCAGGGCCGGGACTCCTTACAATGAGCAGTTCTTC TRBJ2-1 TRBV9 - -
CASSYSAEDYGYTF TGTGCCAGCAGTTACTCAGCAGAGGACTATGGCTACACCTTC TRBJ1-2 TRBV6-6 - -
CASSPGQATNYGYTF TGCGCCAGCAGCCCGGGACAGGCGACTAACTATGGCTACACCTTC TRBJ1-2 TRBV5-1 TRBD1 -
CASSEAAVAVGHDGYTF TGTGCCAGCAGTGAAGCTGCTGTGGCGGTAGGCCATGATGGCTACACCTTC TRBJ1-2 TRBV2 - -
CASSFPQQGSGTEAFF TGTGCCAGCAGCTTCCCCCAACAGGGATCGGGGACTGAAGCTTTCTTT TRBJ1-1 TRBV11-2 - once
CASSENEQYF TGTGCCAGCAGCGAGAACGAGCAGTACTTC TRBJ2-7 TRBV11-2 - once